Listed below are T cell receptor beta chains from one sample, sequenced in a study of T cell changes during pregnancy in multiple sclerosis. The method was immunoSEQ multiplex PCR; TCRdb's version includes in-frame clones alone and lacks a portion of them. In the table there are about 92,000 clones, roughly 90% of which are singletons. The input for sequencing was peripheral blood, taken in the first trimester of pregnancy. The receptor source for this set is a female donor with multiple sclerosis, enrolled in a pregnancy study. The CDR3 runs from the conserved cysteine through the conserved F or W.

>TRBJ1-5|TRBV19
CASSPRTGPRGGQPQHF
>TRBJ2-1|TRBV7-9
CASSLALRGSHNEQFF
>TRBJ2-1|TRBV7-6
CASSSALNRERRLDNEQFF
>TRBJ2-1|TRBV7-2
CASTPKTSGSFDEQFF
>TRBJ1-4|TRBV7-2
CASSLDGQATNEKLFF
>TRBJ2-1|TRBV7-2
CASSLEGSGYNEQFF
>TRBJ2-2|TRBV19
CASSIGLGTGELFF
>TRBJ1-3|TRBV7-9
CASSLRQGSDSGNTIYF
>TRBJ1-1|TRBV5-1
CASSMTGSVNTEAFF
>TRBJ1-1|TRBV7-8
CASSLVKVPLENPNTEAFF
>TRBJ1-1|TRBV6-4
CASSLMTGEAFF
>TRBJ1-5|TRBV2
CASSATDQPQHF
>TRBJ1-4|TRBV20-1
CSALVPEKLFF
>TRBJ2-6|TRBV7-2
CASSPWQGGANVLTF
>TRBJ1-3|TRBV6-1
CASSERDSGNTIYF
>TRBJ2-3|TRBV30
CAWSWLLAGGGTDTQYF
>TRBJ1-1|TRBV7-9
CASNRDRAEAFF
>TRBJ1-1|TRBV4-2
CASSQSGIADDTEAFF
>TRBJ1-2|TRBV30
CAWSVPRGGYTF
>TRBJ2-5|TRBV28
CASSALAGAETQYF
>TRBJ1-2|TRBV28
CASSSSGDLSYGYTF
>TRBJ2-2|TRBV4-1
CASSFRLAGTVDTGELFF
>TRBJ1-1|TRBV19
CASSIRQGGSEAFF
>TRBJ2-5|TRBV9
CASSVGDYQETQYF
>TRBJ1-1|TRBV9
CASSVGAGWGDTEAFF
>TRBJ2-4|TRBV5-6
CASSSYGGGLAKNIQYF
>TRBJ2-3|TRBV27
CASSARSGLAGGDTQYF
>TRBJ2-2|TRBV30
CACHPYGSANTGELFF
>TRBJ2-7|TRBV15
CATSRVGGGEQYF
>TRBJ1-4|TRBV27
CASSTGTGGEKLFF
>TRBJ2-4|TRBV14
CASSLSNQGTKNIQYF
>TRBJ1-3|TRBV7-8
CASSLVHRGRDGNTIYF
>TRBJ2-1|TRBV9
CASSVAGDLFDNEQFF
>TRBJ2-5|TRBV6-6
CASSYGTAQETQYF
>TRBJ1-1|TRBV7-9
CASSRIGLNTEAFF
>TRBJ1-1|TRBV29-1
CSVEVQGGFGAFF
>TRBJ2-7|TRBV4-2
CASSQDRGQGAEEQYF
>TRBJ2-3|TRBV19
CASMEAGADTQYF
>TRBJ2-1|TRBV6-1
CASSVVEGTRLAGEQFF
>TRBJ2-1|TRBV5-4
CASSLKQGAREQFF
>TRBJ1-4|TRBV5-1
CASSLVAGGNEKLFF